One TCR beta chain is described in this entry. What this receptor recognizes is not known. Base qualities are not provided; no much larger clone lies one nucleotide away. The sample originates from a study of T cell responses to AZD1222 COVID-19 vaccine (dated by TCRdb to about 2021). Context from the whole study: A total of just over 230 trial participants underwent TCR sequencing, of whom 207 had received two doses of AZD1222 and 26 had received two doses of the MenACWY control vaccine. Enrollment into the trials was organized by age into subgroups of 18-55, 56-69 and 70-plus years, and those subgroups contained roughly 160, 29 and 62 TCR-sequenced participants, respectively.

The time point label corresponds to: about 28 days (+/-7) after the second vaccine dose. Because spike-specific TCR depth and breadth did not differ between the two schedules, AZD1222 recipients who got a second dose at roughly 4 weeks were pooled with those who got a second dose at roughly 12 weeks. Samples from vaccinated people were obtained from the UK trials COV001 and COV002, which included a single-blind randomized controlled phase 2/3 trial of AZD1222 (ChAdOx1 nCoV-19) in healthy adults. For TCRbeta chain sequencing, PBMC samples were collected from trial participants at day 0 and at day 28 after the second dose. What the study reported, not specific to this receptor: Because no samples from the day 14 peak response were available, repertoires could be characterized only after the peak T cell response. Spike-specific TCR breadth and depth rose significantly after two AZD1222 doses compared with day 0 and with MenACWY recipients. Participants were mostly white British and included more females than males, and it was suggested by the authors that clonal diversity may have been underestimated. Conclusions about previously exposed vaccinees are limited, since just a handful of AZD1222 recipients were seropositive for SARS-CoV-2 at baseline. In the small 56-69-year group, the increase in depth fell short of significance, most likely because of low power. Vaccine-associated CD4 TCRs spanned the whole spike protein, with dominant responses in regions 160-218 and 743-854. Reportedly, close to half of the unique spike-specific TCRs recognized epitopes lying outside the regions that are mutated in the B.1.351 and B.1.1.7 variants.

The germline V end is reduced by 1 base and the J end by 6 bases; junction bases left unmatched: 5. CDR1 and CDR2 (SGHRS, YFSETQ) derive from the germline V gene. CDR3 length: 15 amino acids, cysteine to phenylalanine. Only the CDR3 DNA stays, 45 bases, in frame from base 1. The CDR3 regions of human TCRbeta chains were subjected to immunosequencing. Per the authors' processing: TCRs in the repertoires were compared against a reference library of SARS-CoV-2-specific TCRs that had been generated with the MIRA antigen-specificity platform. Breadth meant the fraction of unique TCRs that were SARS-CoV-2-associated, whereas depth meant the fraction of total T cells that were SARS-CoV-2-associated. Each spike-specific TCR was assigned to its reactive spike region and to a CD4 or CD8 class using the MIRA data. Log10-transformed breadth and depth values were compared by one-way ANOVA with Sidak's multiple comparisons tests. TCRdb took this table from immuneACCESS and kept in-frame rearrangements with V and J called. Such tables lack part of the clones; where checked against another copy, unresolved V genes explain under half of the gap, and the rest is unexplained. V and J calls and clone size come straight from that table; D and trimming were deduced from the DNA. This sample is represented by tens of thousands of clones; about 88% of them were singletons. The ten largest make up around 5% of the sample.

The sample here was peripheral blood, taken 28 days after the second AZD1222 dose. The V and J genes are TRBV5-1 and TRBJ2-1; 9 bases in between match TRBD1. The clonotype comes from an adult who received the AZD1222 COVID-19 vaccine. The DNA is TGCGCCAGCAGCTTGAACACAGGGGGCGGCAATGAGCAGTTCTTC. The encoded protein is CASSLNTGGGNEQFF. With the rest looked up from the reference TRBV5-1 and TRBJ2-1 genes rather than sequenced, the full variable domain is KAGVTQTPRYLIKTRGQQVTLSCSPISGHRSVSWYQQTPGQGLQFLFEYFSETQRNKGNFPGRFSGRQFSNSRSEMNVSTLELGDSALYLCASSLNTGGGNEQFFGPGTRLTVL.